This T cell receptor (beta chain) was identified in a study of blood T cells in healthy people across ages. Findings of the study overall: A strong correlation between TCR beta diversity and naive T cell percentage was seen.

The CDR3 has 14 amino acids. Germline-derived CDR1 and CDR2 are MNHEY and SVGEGT. This clonotype occurred a few times. As yet, its antigen is unknown. An end of the junction differs from the germline gene, which may be a read error. PCR was performed a second time for roughly 7 to 11 cycles using a sample-barcoded 5' primer and a J-beta primer mix. TCRdb fed the 5' RACE reads into MiXCR, producing one record per CDR3 protein. The table has approximately 1,700,000 distinct CDR3 sequences, roughly 43% seen once. The material sequenced was blood. This clonotype originated in a human donor in good health. V is TRBV6-2 or TRBV6-3 and J is TRBJ1-2, with a weak D call TRBD1 (5 bases). CDR3 residues: CASSPRTTNYGYTF. The CDR3 coding sequence is TGTGCCAGCAGTCCAAGGACAACTAATTATGGCTACACCTTC.